This is a list of T cell receptor beta chains from one sample in a study of T cell repertoires in cytomegalovirus infection. MiXCR was run by TCRdb on the reads, yielding one entry per CDR3 protein. The sample has about 160,000 distinct CDR3 sequences, about 20% seen once. Their antigens are not known. The specimen was CD8+ T cells from cultured PBMCs, collected from culture after CMV antigen stimulation. These receptors all come from a human donor in good health (CMV status not recorded). Some clones in this sample may be carry-over from other donors' samples. Each CDR3 is given with its conserved first and last residue. A D gene is named only where the DNA matches it firmly. Only part of the rows carry a size: once, few, many, or a class if the clone is expanded.

size	D	J	V	DNA	CDR3
few	-	TRBJ2-1	TRBV7-9	TGTGCCAGCAGCTCCGGTCACGTAAGGTTCTTC	CASSSGHVRFF
-	-	TRBJ2-2	TRBV7-6	TGTGCCAGCAGCTCCATAACAGGGCTCCCCGGGGAGCTGTTTTTT	CASSSITGLPGELFF
few	TRBD2	TRBJ2-2	TRBV4-3	TGCGCCAGCAGCCAATATAGCGGGGGGGCCACCGGGGAGCTGTTTTTT	CASSQYSGGATGELFF
-	-	TRBJ1-2	TRBV4-1	TGCGCCAGCAGCCAAGACCTTACAGGGTATAACTATGGCTACACCTTC	CASSQDLTGYNYGYTF
-	-	TRBJ1-1	TRBV7-8	TGTGCCAGCAGCGGCAGTACTGAAGCTTTCTTT	CASSGSTEAFF
-	-	TRBJ2-1	TRBV7-9	TGTGCCAGCAGCTCCCCTGGACACCATGAGCAGTTCTTC	CASSSPGHHEQFF
few	-	TRBJ1-6	TRBV7-2	TGTGCCAGCAGCACCTTGGGTCACCCCCTCCACTTT	CASSTLGHPLHF
few	-	TRBJ2-3	TRBV7-9	TGTGCCAGCAGCGCCCGGGACCCCAACACAGATACGCAGTATTTT	CASSARDPNTDTQYF
few	-	TRBJ2-2	TRBV19	TGTGCCAGTATGATTGGAGTGTTCACCGGGGAGCTGTTTTTT	CASMIGVFTGELFF
many	-	TRBJ2-7	TRBV7-8	TGTGCCAGCAGCTTAGCCTCCTCCTACGAGCAGTACTTC	CASSLASSYEQYF
-	TRBD1	TRBJ2-5	TRBV6-2/TRBV6-3	TGTGCCAGCAGCCATACAGGGGACCGGCAAGAGACCCAGTACTTC	CASSHTGDRQETQYF
-	-	TRBJ2-2	TRBV7-8	TGTGCCAGCATCTCGACGTGGAACACCGGGGAGCTGTTTTTT	CASISTWNTGELFF
-	TRBD2	TRBJ2-1	TRBV6-5	TGTGCCAGCACCTTGACTAGCGGGGACGGGGAGCAGTTCTTC	CASTLTSGDGEQFF
few	-	TRBJ1-4	TRBV7-6	TGTGCCAGCAGCACATCGAGGGACGGCATTAATGAAAAACTGTTTTTT	CASSTSRDGINEKLFF
few	-	TRBJ2-1	TRBV11-2	TGTGCCAGCAGCGCCAGGGGAAATCACAATGAGCAGTTCTTC	CASSARGNHNEQFF
many	-	TRBJ1-1	TRBV7-2	TGTGCCAGCAGCCCAGCGTCGGGGGCTGAAGCTTTCTTT	CASSPASGAEAFF
many	-	TRBJ2-2	TRBV7-6	TGTGCCAGCAGCTTAGTCCGGTCTTTGGACACCGGGGAGCTGTTTTTT	CASSLVRSLDTGELFF
few	-	TRBJ1-5	TRBV7-9	TGTGCCAGCAGCTCAGTCCGAGACTCCCTAGGATCGCCCCAGCATTTT	CASSSVRDSLGSPQHF
once	TRBD1	TRBJ1-1	TRBV7-9	TGTGCCAGCAGCCCACAGGGGCAAACTGAAGCTTTCTTT	CASSPQGQTEAFF
-	TRBD1	TRBJ2-3	TRBV7-8	TGTGCCAGCAGCTGGGACAGGCGATCGGACGACACAGATACGCAGTATTTT	CASSWDRRSDDTDTQYF
-	TRBD1	TRBJ1-1	TRBV27	TGTGCCAGCAAACCGGTCGGGACAGGGGGAAGCAACACTGAAGCTTTCTTT	CASKPVGTGGSNTEAFF
-	-	TRBJ1-1	TRBV6-2/TRBV6-3	TGTGCCAGCAGTCACTGGGTGGTGAACACTGAAGCTTTCTTT	CASSHWVVNTEAFF
few	-	TRBJ1-2	TRBV6-2/TRBV6-3	TGTGCCAGCACCGCGGGGGGCAGGGACGGCTACACCTTC	CASTAGGRDGYTF
few	TRBD1	TRBJ1-2	TRBV7-2	TGTGCCAGCAGATCACCCTGGACAGGGAACTATGGCTACACCTTC	CASRSPWTGNYGYTF
few	TRBD2	TRBJ2-1	TRBV7-2	TGTGCCAGCCCCACTAGCGGGGGGGTGAATGAGCAGTTCTTC	CASPTSGGVNEQFF
-	-	TRBJ1-2	TRBV9	TGTGCCAGCAGCGTCCAGGAGAACTATGGCTACACCTTC	CASSVQENYGYTF
many	-	TRBJ2-7	TRBV7-8	TGTGCCAGCAGCCAGAGTCGAGGGAGTTGGTACTTC	CASSQSRGSWYF
-	TRBD1	TRBJ2-1	TRBV27	TGTGCCAGCAGCACCCGGGACAGGGGGTTCCATGAGCAGTTCTTC	CASSTRDRGFHEQFF
-	TRBD1	TRBJ2-7	TRBV4-3	TGCGCCAGCAGCCAAGATGCGGGACAGGGGTCCTACGAGCAGTACTTC	CASSQDAGQGSYEQYF
few	-	TRBJ1-5	TRBV12-5	TGTGCTAGTGGTTTGGCCGTGGGATCCCAGCCCCAGCATTTT	CASGLAVGSQPQHF
few	TRBD1	TRBJ2-7	TRBV28	TGTGCCAGCTCGGACAGGGGGAACTTCGACGAGCAGTACTTC	CASSDRGNFDEQYF
few	-	TRBJ2-7	TRBV20-1	TGCAGTCTTAACTACGAGCAGTACTTC	CSLNYEQYF
few	TRBD1	TRBJ1-1	TRBV20-1	TGCAGTGCTAGTGACTACGGGACAGTGAACACTGAAGCTTTCTTT	CSASDYGTVNTEAFF
-	-	TRBJ1-1	TRBV7-6	TGTGCCAGCAGGTCTAGCGGGAACACTGAAGCTTTCTTT	CASRSSGNTEAFF
-	TRBD1	TRBJ2-7	TRBV7-8	TGTGCCAGCATCCCCCCCCCGGGACAGGGTCAATTCTACGAGCAGTACTTC	CASIPPPGQGQFYEQYF
once	-	TRBJ2-3	TRBV7-8	TGTGCCAGCAGCCCGGCGGGACAGCTCACAGATACGCAGTATTTT	CASSPAGQLTDTQYF
-	TRBD2	TRBJ2-7	TRBV20-1	TGCAGTGCCCGACTAGCGGGGCACTACGAGCAGTACTTC	CSARLAGHYEQYF
-	-	TRBJ1-1	TRBV6-2/TRBV6-3	TGTGCCAGCAGTTACCGGGGAGTAGCTGAAGCTTTCTTT	CASSYRGVAEAFF
few	TRBD1	TRBJ1-2	TRBV7-9	TGTGCCAGCAGCTTGATTCTCTCGGGGGACAGGAAGTATGGCTACACCTTC	CASSLILSGDRKYGYTF
-	TRBD1	TRBJ2-1	TRBV20-1	TGCAGTGCTAGAGATCCCGACAGGGGGGACTACAATGAGCAGTTCTTC	CSARDPDRGDYNEQFF
-	-	TRBJ1-6	TRBV27	TGTGACAGCAGACTAGGGGCGAATTCACCCCTCCACTTT	CDSRLGANSPLHF
few	TRBD1	TRBJ1-2	TRBV12-3/TRBV12-4	TGTGCCAGCACCGGGGACAGGGCGCGCTATGGCTACACCTTC	CASTGDRARYGYTF
few	TRBD2	TRBJ2-7	TRBV2	TGTGCCAGCGGGGGACTAGCGGAATCCTACGAGCAGTACTTC	CASGGLAESYEQYF
-	-	TRBJ1-2	TRBV5-6	TGTGCCAGCAGCTTGGAAGGCGGGGGTCTGGGCTACACCTTC	CASSLEGGGLGYTF
few	-	TRBJ2-5	TRBV6-2/TRBV6-3	TGTGCCAGCAGTTCCGGCTTCCAAGAGACCCAGTACTTC	CASSSGFQETQYF
few	TRBD2	TRBJ2-7	TRBV2	TGTGCCAGCAGTTTCCCACTAGCGGTTAGCTACGAGCAGTACTTC	CASSFPLAVSYEQYF
few	-	TRBJ1-6	TRBV12-3/TRBV12-4	TGTGCCAGCACCCCCGGGTGGGAGAATTCACCCCTCCACTTT	CASTPGWENSPLHF
-	-	TRBJ1-4	TRBV14	TGTGCCAGCAGCCAATTCCGGGGTGAAAAACTGTTTTTT	CASSQFRGEKLFF
few	TRBD1	TRBJ2-1	TRBV7-2	TGTGCCAGCAGCCCCCCAGACAGGGAACCCTACAATGAGCAGTTCTTC	CASSPPDREPYNEQFF
few	-	TRBJ1-2	TRBV5-4	TGTGCCAGCAGCTTCAAAGGAAATGGCTACACCTTC	CASSFKGNGYTF
few	TRBD2	TRBJ2-5	TRBV28	TGTGCCAGCAGCCCCGAAGGACTAGCACGGGAGACCCAGTACTTC	CASSPEGLARETQYF
few	-	TRBJ1-5	TRBV12-3/TRBV12-4	TGTGCCAGCAGTTTGGGCCGCGCGCATCAGCCCCAGCATTTT	CASSLGRAHQPQHF